This entry lists 9 T cell receptor beta chains sequenced from one sample in a study of identical twins. TCRdb called the 5' RACE reads again in MiXCR, with one record for every CDR3 protein. The repertoire includes 700,000 to 950,000 distinct CDR3 sequences, roughly 12% of them detected once, and about 1.5% sits in the top ten. The same data also contributed to another study, on yellow fever vaccine responses in identical twins.

Sequenced: PBMCs. All receptors derive from a woman aged 18-29 years in good health.

This clonotype has ten or more counts. CDR3 sequence (DNA): TGTGCCAGCACGCCGTACAATGAGCAGTTCTTC. This codes for CASTPYNEQFF. The chain combines TRBV12-3 or TRBV12-4 with TRBJ2-1; D remains ambiguous. V was pared by 7 bases and J by 4 bases, with 5 bases between. The CDR3 contains 11 residues.

This clonotype has more than one count but fewer than ten. CDR3 protein: CSAGFGVRTGSYEQYF. The DNA of the CDR3 is TGCAGTGCTGGCTTCGGGGTAAGGACTGGGTCCTACGAGCAGTACTTC. The chain links TRBV20-1 to TRBJ2-7; possibly TRBD2 for D (5 bases). Looked up from germline, CDR1 is DFQATT and CDR2 is SNEGSKA (reference sequence). Trimming removed 5 bases at V and 1 base at J, with 21 bases between. The CDR3 consists of 16 residues.

The chain employs TRBV6-1 and TRBJ2-1; no clear D gene. This CDR3 has 14 amino acids. V dropped 7 bases and J dropped 4 bases, with 14 bases sitting between them. Germline V CDR1 and CDR2: MNHNS, SASEGT. The CDR3: CASKRSIAYNEQFF. The CDR3 nucleotides read TGTGCCAGCAAGAGGAGCATCGCATACAATGAGCAGTTCTTC.

This clonotype appeared a few times. The V and J genes are TRBV7-8 and TRBJ2-1; the match to TRBD2 covers 8 bases. The germline CDR1 and CDR2 sequences are SGHVS and FQNEAQ. CDR3 size: 16 residues. V shed 5 bases, J shed 6 bases, and the junction held 12 bases outside the gene matches. CDR3 loop: CASSPPAGGPSNEQFF. The CDR3 DNA follows: TGTGCCAGCAGCCCCCCGGCGGGAGGACCTAGCAATGAGCAGTTCTTC.

The V and J genes are TRBV7-9 and TRBJ2-7; the D is unclear. CDR3 length equals 17 residues. The germline V and J ends were trimmed by 1 base and 6 bases, with 22 bases remaining between them. Germline CDR1 is SEHNR and CDR2 is FQNEAQ (reference sequence). The CDR3 DNA sequence: TGTGCCAGCAGCTTAGTACGGTCGGCGGCCTTTTGGGGCGAGCAGTACTTC. Protein product: CASSLVRSAAFWGEQYF.

The table lists this clonotype with a few counts. The rearrangement joins TRBV6-1 to TRBJ2-3; 8 nucleotides align to TRBD2. The length of the CDR3 is 16 residues. The germline gives CDR1 MNHNS, CDR2 SASEGT. V trimming: 2 bases; J trimming: 5 bases; junction bases outside the gene matches: 9. The CDR3 spells CASSERPSGRRDTQYF. The DNA of the CDR3 is TGTGCCAGCAGTGAAAGGCCCAGCGGGAGACGAGATACGCAGTATTTT.

The J gene is TRBJ2-5, the V gene TRBV5-1, with D perhaps TRBD1 (6 bases). CDR1 SGHRS and CDR2 YFSETQ come from the germline V gene. V lost 1 base and J lost 4, with 14 bases in between. The CDR3 is 15 residues long. The CDR3 coding sequence is TGCGCCAGCAGCTTGAACAGGGTAGGGGTAGAGACCCAGTACTTC. It yields the protein CASSLNRVGVETQYF.

The V gene is TRBV28, the J gene TRBJ2-7, with 9 bases aligning to TRBD1. The V gene end was trimmed by 7 bases and the J gene end by 0 bases; junction bases not matched to a gene: 10. The CDR3 has 16 residues. CDR1 and CDR2 (germline): MDHEN, SYDVKM. The CDR3 sequence is CASIPMTGGASYEQYV. The DNA of the CDR3 is TGTGCCAGCATTCCGATGACAGGGGGGGCCTCCTACGAGCAGTACGTC.

This clonotype was counted a few times. This chain links TRBV29-1 with TRBJ1-2; 12 bases align to TRBD1. Germline V CDR1 and CDR2: SQVTM, ANQGSEA. The CDR3 is made up of 20 amino acids. V lost 0 bases and J lost 0; bases outside the gene matches: 14. CDR3 nucleotides: TGCAGCGTTGAAGATCGTGGGACAGGGGGCCGTCATTCCCCTAACTATGGCTACACCTTC. Its translation is CSVEDRGTGGRHSPNYGYTF.